The 20 T cell receptor beta chains below come from one sample, sequenced in a study of T-cell reconstitution after alpha-beta-depleted transplantation in children. It was with unique molecular identifiers that the TCRbeta library was prepared. Using its own MiXCR run on the PCR reads, TCRdb lists one record per CDR3 protein. The sample carries some 500,000 distinct CDR3 sequences, approximately 30% recorded once. The source material was PBMCs from the stem cell graft donor, sampled from the stem cell graft. All receptors derive from a human donor who donated a stem cell graft to a child with aplastic anemia.

Only a few counts were recorded for this clonotype. J is TRBJ2-4 and V is TRBV15; D is possibly TRBD1 (5 bases). Germline values: CDR1 LNHNV, CDR2 YYDKDF (reference sequence). The CDR3 extends over 13 amino acids. The V and J ends lost 0 bases and 9 bases respectively, with 9 bases between them. In nucleotides, the CDR3 is TGTGCCACCAGCAGAGATAATGGGGCCATTCAGTACTTC. Protein: CATSRDNGAIQYF.

The genes are TRBV20-1 and TRBJ2-1; TRBD2 matches at 8 bases. This CDR3 region has 15 residues. Looked up from germline, CDR1 is DFQATT and CDR2 is SNEGSKA (reference sequence). The J segment lost 5 bases and the V segment lost 5 bases, leaving 11 bases of the junction unmatched. CDR3 sequence (DNA): TGCAGTGCTCCCCCGTGGATCGGGAGGGACAATGAGCAGTTCTTC. The encoded protein is CSAPPWIGRDNEQFF.

The chain links TRBV7-3 to TRBJ2-5, with 7 positions matching TRBD2. The CDR3 totals 14 residues. Germline V gene data show CDR1 as SGHTA and CDR2 as FQGTGA. Unmatched junction bases numbered 4, after V lost 3 bases and J lost 3 bases. CDR3 in amino acids: CASSFGLAEETQYF. DNA for the CDR3: TGTGCCAGCAGCTTCGGTCTAGCGGAAGAGACCCAGTACTTC. Looking up the rest from reference TRBV7-3 and TRBJ2-5 gives the full variable domain: GAGVSQTPSNKVTEKGKYVELRCDPISGHTALYWYRQSLGQGPEFLIYFQGTGAADDSGLPNDRFFAVRPEGSVSTLKIQRTERGDSAVYLCASSFGLAEETQYFGPGTRLLVL.

This chain connects TRBV5-1 to TRBJ2-3; tentatively, D is TRBD2 (6 bases). CDR3 length: 16 amino acids. Trimming shortened V by 4 bases and J by 0 bases, and 15 bases separated the two germline ends. The germline V gene encodes CDR1 SGHRS and CDR2 YFSETQ. CDR3 sequence: CASSRLGGTSTDTQYF. The CDR3 DNA follows: TGCGCCAGCAGCCGCCTGGGGGGAACCAGCACAGATACGCAGTATTTT.

This clonotype has more than one count but fewer than ten. The chain combines TRBV18 with TRBJ2-1, with D uncertain. Trimming took off 0 bases at V and 5 bases at J, with 14 bases between the two ends. CDR1 and CDR2 (germline): KGHSH, LQKENI. CDR3 length: 16 amino acids. CDR3 sequence reads: CASSPPQSPVDNEQFF. In nucleotides, the CDR3 is TGTGCCAGCTCACCACCGCAGAGCCCGGTCGACAATGAGCAGTTCTTC.

The CDR3 nucleotides read TGTGCCTGGAGTGTAGGGGGTTGGACTGAAGCTTTCTTT. Amino acids: CAWSVGGWTEAFF. The rearrangement joins TRBV30 to TRBJ1-1; TRBD1 is a possible D gene (6 bases). V was shortened by 0 bases and J by 5 bases, with 10 bases between the two germline ends. There are 13 residues in the CDR3. Germline-derived CDR1 and CDR2 are GTSNPN and SVGIG (reference sequence).

J is TRBJ1-2 and V is TRBV4-1; TRBD1 agrees at 8 bases. CDR1 MGHRA and CDR2 YSYEKL come from the germline V gene. Unmatched junction bases numbered 8, after V lost 4 bases and J lost 10 bases. The CDR3 extends over 13 amino acids. Here the CDR3 DNA reads TGCGCCAGCAGCCTCGGACAGGGAACCCACTACACCTTC. Residues: CASSLGQGTHYTF.

The table lists this clonotype with a few counts. The chain is built from TRBV20-1 and TRBJ2-7; 10 nucleotides line up with TRBD1. The CDR3 extends over 13 amino acids. Germline V gene lookup returns CDR1 DFQATT and CDR2 SNEGSKA (reference sequence). V lost 6 bases to trimming and J lost 5 bases; unmatched junction nucleotides: 7. The CDR3 sequence is CSAGRTGGDEQYF. Written as DNA, the CDR3 is TGCAGTGCGGGGAGGACAGGGGGTGACGAGCAGTACTTC.

This clonotype has more than one count but fewer than ten. The chain carries TRBV9 and TRBJ1-1, with D tentatively TRBD1 (5 bases). Per germline, CDR1 SGDLS and CDR2 YYNGEE. The V end lost 4 bases, the J end lost 3 bases, and 13 bases lay between the germline ends. This CDR3 spans 14 amino acids. The CDR3, as DNA: TGTGCCAGCAGCAAACGCAGGGTATACACTGAAGCTTTCTTT. It codes for CASSKRRVYTEAFF.

This clonotype turned up a few times. The rearrangement joins TRBV6-1 to TRBJ2-2; no definite D call. Germline CDR1 reads MNHNS; CDR2 reads SASEGT. The CDR3 has 15 residues. V lost 6 bases and J lost 4, with 15 bases in between. In nucleotides, the CDR3 is TGTGCCAGCAGGGCAAGAAAGGACGGCACCGGGGAGCTGTTTTTT. It yields the protein CASRARKDGTGELFF.

The J gene is TRBJ2-2, the V gene TRBV7-3, with D unclear. This CDR3 region has 13 residues. Trimming removed 1 base at V and 4 bases at J, with 4 bases between. The V gene's germline CDR1 is SGHTA and CDR2 FQGTGA. The CDR3 here is CASSLRSTGELFF. As DNA, the CDR3 is TGTGCCAGCAGCTTAAGGAGCACCGGGGAGCTGTTTTTT.

This rearrangement joins TRBV4-2 to TRBJ2-3, with 8 bases that match TRBD2. CDR1 is LGHNA and CDR2 is YNFKEQ in the germline V gene. J gave up 3 bases and V 3 bases, and 2 bases lay outside the gene matches. CDR3 length: 14 residues. The CDR3 here is CASSQRGATDTQYF. The CDR3 DNA reads as TGTGCCAGCAGCCAGCGGGGGGCTACAGATACGCAGTATTTT.

The chain links TRBV20-1 to TRBJ2-2; 8 nucleotides agree with TRBD2. Per the germline V gene, CDR1 is DFQATT and CDR2 is SNEGSKA (reference sequence). V dropped 4 bases and J dropped 5; count of bases not matched to a gene: 6. CDR3 length equals 14 residues. The CDR3 coding sequence is TGCAGTGCTACAAGCGGGAGTCGGACCGGGGAGCTGTTTTTT. Amino acids: CSATSGSRTGELFF.

Points on this clonotype: A read error is likely, as this CDR3 ends without the conserved phenylalanine or tryptophan. V is TRBV29-1 and J is TRBJ1-3; TRBD1 might be the D (5 bases). Germline V gene lookup returns CDR1 SQVTM and CDR2 ANQGSEA. The ends were cut back, 7 bases at V and 3 bases at J, with 10 bases in the middle. The CDR3 totals 12 residues. The CDR3 protein is CSAGLDGNTIYL. In DNA form, the CDR3 reads TGCAGCGCAGGGTTGGATGGAAACACCATATATTTG.

This clonotype was counted at least ten times. The chain uses TRBV18 and TRBJ2-2; D call uncertain. V shed 2 bases and J shed 3 bases, with 1 base lying between them. Germline lookup yields CDR1 KGHSH and CDR2 LQKENI. The CDR3 totals 12 residues. The CDR3 protein is CASSPDTGELFF. For the CDR3, the DNA is TGTGCCAGCTCACCAGACACCGGGGAGCTGTTTTTT.

CDR3 sequence: CASSHGPGANVLTF. CDR3 sequence (DNA): TGCGCCAGCAGCCACGGTCCTGGGGCCAACGTCCTGACTTTC. The chain joins TRBV4-3 to TRBJ2-6; D ambiguous. Trimming removed 3 bases from V and 2 bases from J, with 5 bases in between. The germline V gene has CDR1 LGHNA and CDR2 YSLEER. CDR3 length: 14 residues.

This chain links TRBV5-1 with TRBJ2-1; 8 nucleotides agree with TRBD2. With V trimmed by 0 bases and J by 7 bases, 18 bases remained unmatched. The CDR3 is 19 residues long. Germline CDR1 reads SGHRS; CDR2 reads YFSETQ. In DNA, the CDR3 is TGCGCCAGCAGCTTGGTATATCTCTTTGGCGGGGGGCCTACAAATGAGCAGTTCTTC. Translation gives CASSLVYLFGGGPTNEQFF.

V gene TRBV5-1 combines with J gene TRBJ2-5, with TRBD1 as a possible D gene (5 bases). This CDR3 contains 15 residues. Germline assignment: CDR1 SGHRS and CDR2 YFSETQ. The ends were cut back, 4 bases at V and 2 bases at J, with 15 bases in the middle. CDR3 coding DNA: TGCGCCAGCAGCCTACTACCAGGGCCACAAGAGACCCAGTACTTC. This sequence encodes CASSLLPGPQETQYF.

This clonotype occurred a few times. This sequence joins TRBV7-2 and TRBJ2-6; D gene uncertain. Deletions cut 2 bases from V and 0 bases from J, with 8 bases between. The CDR3 loop spans 16 amino acids. Germline CDR1 is SGHTA and CDR2 is FQGNSA. The DNA for the CDR3 is TGTGCCAGCAGCTTAATTCCGGTCTCTGGGGCCAACGTCCTGACTTTC. Its protein is CASSLIPVSGANVLTF.

This clonotype was found a few times. V and J are TRBV12-3 or TRBV12-4 and TRBJ1-3; D possibly corresponds to TRBD1 (5 bases). CDR3 size: 15 residues. Trimming left V 7 bases short and J 3 bases short, with 16 bases between. The CDR3 coding sequence is TGTGCCAGCACCCCTAACCAGGGAAGTGGAAACACCATATATTTT. Protein sequence: CASTPNQGSGNTIYF.